What follows are 4 T cell receptor beta chains derived from one specimen sequenced in a study of shared clonotypes between healthy human individuals. The protocol was immunoSEQ multiplex PCR, while the TCRdb copy is restricted to in-frame clones and leaves out a portion. The sample includes 980,000 or so clones, about 80% of them seen just once. Sequenced sample: memory CD4+ T cells sorted from blood. Subset here: CD45RA-negative fraction. These receptors were obtained from a young man in good health.

This clone has a handful of counts. Given a much more abundant clone one base away, this may be a read error. The J gene is TRBJ1-1, the V gene TRBV10-3; D possibly corresponds to TRBD1 (5 bases). Trimming removed 4 bases at V and 1 base at J, with 7 bases between. The CDR3 contains 13 residues. Germline lookup yields CDR1 ENHRY and CDR2 SYGVKD. The CDR3 sequence is CAISVGENTEAFF. The DNA of the CDR3 is TGTGCCATCAGTGTGGGGGAGAACACTGAAGCTTTCTTT.

The chain joins TRBV4-3 to TRBJ2-6; D assignment may be TRBD1 or TRBD2 (5 bases each). CDR3 length equals 18 residues. Trimming removed 3 bases from V and 2 bases from J, with 17 bases in between. Per germline, CDR1 LGHNA and CDR2 YSLEER. The CDR3 nucleotides are TGCGCCAGCAGCCACCCTCGTGGGACCGAGACTGGGGCCAACGTCCTGACTTTC. It yields the protein CASSHPRGTETGANVLTF.

This clone showed up just once. The chain carries TRBV19 and TRBJ1-2; D gene unclear. The CDR3 is 13 amino acids. V was cut by 7 bases and J by 0 bases, with 9 bases left in between. Germline V CDR1 and CDR2: LNHDA, SQIVND (reference sequence). The CDR3, as DNA: TGTGCCAGTACGCGGCAGGCTAACTATGGCTACACCTTC. This gives the protein CASTRQANYGYTF.

In its sample, this clone was seen a few times. The chain combines TRBV5-1 with TRBJ2-3; D gene unclear. The CDR3 covers 13 residues. Germline values: CDR1 SGHRS, CDR2 YFSETQ. V lost 3 bases and J lost 2, with 7 bases in between. CDR3 sequence (DNA): TGCGCCAGCAGCTCCGCGGACACAGATACGCAGTATTTT. As protein: CASSSADTDTQYF. Drawing the rest from reference TRBV5-1 and TRBJ2-3, the complete variable domain is KAGVTQTPRYLIKTRGQQVTLSCSPISGHRSVSWYQQTPGQGLQFLFEYFSETQRNKGNFPGRFSGRQFSNSRSEMNVSTLELGDSALYLCASSSADTDTQYFGPGTRLTVL.